This TCR beta chain was sequenced in a study of identical twins. One entry per CDR3 protein results from TCRdb running MiXCR on the 5' RACE reads. The sample has 250,000 to 350,000 distinct CDR3 sequences, approximately 8% seen once. Healthy Caucasians supplied all donations. Separately, the same data were catalogued under a study of yellow fever vaccine responses in identical twins.

The material sequenced was memory (CD45RO+) T cells sorted from blood. This clonotype was obtained from a woman aged 18-30 years in good health.

The CDR3 nucleotides read TGTGCCAGCAGCTTAGTAGGGACCTTAAATACGCAGTATTTT. Amino acid sequence: CASSLVGTLNTQYF. J is TRBJ2-3 and V is TRBV7-2; D tentatively fits TRBD1 or TRBD2 (5 bases each). Germline-derived CDR1 and CDR2 are SGHTA and FQGNSA. The ends were cut back, 1 base at V and 7 bases at J, with 12 bases in the middle. The CDR3 length is 14 residues.